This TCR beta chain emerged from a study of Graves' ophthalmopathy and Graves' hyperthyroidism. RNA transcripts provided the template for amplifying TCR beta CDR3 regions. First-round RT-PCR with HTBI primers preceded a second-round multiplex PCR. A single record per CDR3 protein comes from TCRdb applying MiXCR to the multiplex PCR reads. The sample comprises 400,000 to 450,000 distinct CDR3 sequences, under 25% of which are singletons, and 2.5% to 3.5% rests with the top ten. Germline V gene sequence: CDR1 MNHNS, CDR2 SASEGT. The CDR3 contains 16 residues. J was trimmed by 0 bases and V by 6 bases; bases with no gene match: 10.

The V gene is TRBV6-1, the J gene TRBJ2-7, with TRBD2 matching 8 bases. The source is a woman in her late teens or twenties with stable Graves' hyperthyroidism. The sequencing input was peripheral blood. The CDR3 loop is CASRLADTLDSYEQYF. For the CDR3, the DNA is TGTGCCAGCAGACTAGCGGACACCCTGGACTCCTACGAGCAGTACTTC.